The 25 T cell receptor beta chains given below trace back to one sample, sequenced in a study of blood T cell repertoires in COVID-19. Sequencing used immunoSEQ multiplex PCR; TCRdb keeps in-frame clones, though not all of them. The data show about 310,000 clones, with roughly 89% seen just once and around 0.97% held by the top ten. The sequenced sample was peripheral blood. The receptors stem from a woman in her thirties or forties with COVID-19, enrolled during active disease.

J is TRBJ2-7 and V is TRBV24-1, with D maybe TRBD1 (6 bases). This CDR3 has 17 amino acids. Germline assignment: CDR1 KGHDR and CDR2 SFDVKD. The germline V and J ends were trimmed by 2 bases and 7 bases, with 23 bases remaining between them. The CDR3 coding sequence is TGTGCCACCAGTGATTCCTCCGGGCAGGGGCTAAAGGGAGAGCAGTACTTC. This sequence encodes CATSDSSGQGLKGEQYF.

The chain couples TRBV30 to TRBJ2-6; 7 bases are shared with TRBD1. Germline CDR1 GTSNPN, CDR2 SVGIG (reference sequence). J was trimmed by 4 bases and V by 5 bases; bases with no gene match: 5. The CDR3 extends over 14 amino acids. The CDR3 loop reads CAWVTGSGANVLTF. DNA for the CDR3: TGTGCCTGGGTGACAGGGTCGGGGGCCAACGTCCTGACTTTC.

The V gene is TRBV7-3, the J gene TRBJ2-2; D is perhaps TRBD2 (5 bases). Trimming removed 1 base at V and 6 bases at J, with 12 bases between. The germline V gene encodes CDR1 SGHTA and CDR2 FQGTGA. The CDR3 totals 15 residues. The CDR3 loop is CASSLRSSQAGELFF. The CDR3 region has the DNA TGTGCCAGCAGCTTAAGGTCTAGCCAAGCCGGGGAGCTGTTTTTT.

This CDR3 is CASSPTGWNQPQHF. CDR3 bases: TGTGCCAGCAGCCCGACGGGTTGGAATCAGCCCCAGCATTTT. The chain couples TRBV7-2 to TRBJ1-5; no clear D gene. Germline V gene data show CDR1 as SGHTA and CDR2 as FQGNSA. The CDR3 has 14 amino acids. V was clipped by 5 bases and J by 4 bases, with 12 bases between them.

The genes are TRBV29-1 and TRBJ2-2; 11 positions match TRBD2. The CDR3 consists of 15 residues. Germline V gives CDR1 SQVTM, CDR2 ANQGSEA. J gave up 7 bases and V 7 bases, and 11 bases lay outside the gene matches. The CDR3 protein is CSGTIRLAGGGELFF. CDR3 nucleotides: TGCAGCGGGACCATCAGGCTAGCGGGGGGCGGGGAGCTGTTTTTT.

DNA of the CDR3: TGTGCCAGCAGGACAGTGTCTGCCGGGGAGCTGTTTTTT. Protein product: CASRTVSAGELFF. The V gene is TRBV3-1 (or the pseudogene TRBV3-2), the J gene TRBJ2-2, with D tentatively TRBD1 (5 bases). Trimming cost V 6 bases and J 6 bases, with 11 bases left between them. The CDR3 totals 13 residues. CDR1 and CDR2 from the germline V gene are LGHDT and YNNKEL (reference sequence).

This clone has just one count. One end of the junction varies from germline; a read error may be responsible. This chain connects TRBV7-7 to TRBJ2-5; D might be TRBD1 (6 bases). Germline assignment: CDR1 SSHAT and CDR2 FNYEAQ (reference sequence). The CDR3 is made up of 15 amino acids. CDR3 amino acids: CASSPGQSLKETQYF. In nucleotides, the CDR3 is TGTGCTAGCAGCCCAGGACAGTCCTTAAAAGAGACCCAGTACTTC.

V and J are TRBV2 and TRBJ2-4; 7 bases align to TRBD1. CDR1 is SNHLY, CDR2 FYNNEI, per germline. V shed 4 bases, J shed 0 bases, and the junction held 9 bases outside the gene matches. CDR3 length: 17 amino acids. The CDR3 coding sequence is TGTGCCAGCAGTGCCTCGGACAGGTTCATAGCCAAAAACATTCAGTACTTC. Protein sequence: CASSASDRFIAKNIQYF. The full variable domain, rest sourced from reference TRBV2 and TRBJ2-4, is EPEVTQTPSHQVTQMGQEVILRCVPISNHLYFYWYRQILGQKVEFLVSFYNNEISEKSEIFDDQFSVERPDGSNFTLKIRSTKLEDSAMYFCASSASDRFIAKNIQYFGAGTRLSVL.

This clone was detected once. The chain links TRBV4-1 to TRBJ2-6; no definite D call. Trimming removed 1 base from V and 2 bases from J, with 3 bases in between. The germline V gene encodes CDR1 MGHRA and CDR2 YSYEKL. CDR3 length equals 14 residues. The CDR3 DNA is TGCGCCAGCAGCCAAGTCACTGGGGCCAACGTCCTGACTTTC. Translation: CASSQVTGANVLTF.

Here the CDR3 DNA reads TGTGCCAGCAGTCGGACTAGCGATGAGCAGTTCTTC. Encoded protein: CASSRTSDEQFF. The chain has TRBV6-2 or TRBV6-3 and TRBJ2-1; 9 nucleotides agree with TRBD2. Germline values: CDR1 MNHEY, CDR2 SVGEGT. This CDR3 contains 12 residues. V lost 5 bases and J lost 8; bases outside the gene matches: 1.

This rearrangement joins TRBV5-1 to TRBJ2-7, with TRBD1 identical over 11 bases. Germline values: CDR1 SGHRS, CDR2 YFSETQ. J was trimmed by 4 bases and V by 1 base; bases with no gene match: 1. The CDR3 totals 14 residues. CDR3 bases: TGCGCCAGCAGCTTGCGGGACAGGGGGTACGAGCAGTACTTC. This sequence encodes CASSLRDRGYEQYF. Supplemented by reference TRBV5-1 and TRBJ2-7, the full variable domain reads KAGVTQTPRYLIKTRGQQVTLSCSPISGHRSVSWYQQTPGQGLQFLFEYFSETQRNKGNFPGRFSGRQFSNSRSEMNVSTLELGDSALYLCASSLRDRGYEQYFGPGTRLTVT.

V and J are TRBV5-1 and TRBJ1-2; 10 positions match TRBD1. V shed 0 bases and J 7 bases; nucleotides not matched to a gene: 3. The CDR3 spans 14 residues. The germline V gene has CDR1 SGHRS and CDR2 YFSETQ. This chain's CDR3 is CASSLGQGASGYTF. For the CDR3, the DNA is TGCGCCAGCAGCTTGGGACAGGGGGCGAGTGGCTACACCTTC.

This clone was detected a few times. The chain combines TRBV19 with TRBJ2-7, with TRBD1 as a possible D gene (6 bases). The germline V gene encodes CDR1 LNHDA and CDR2 SQIVND (reference sequence). The V and J ends lost 4 bases and 1 base respectively, with 17 bases between them. The CDR3 has 16 residues. CDR3 in DNA: TGTGCCAGTAGTACCCCTGGACAGAAGGGGTCCTACGAGCAGTACTTC. It specifies CASSTPGQKGSYEQYF.

V gene TRBV6-5 combines with J gene TRBJ1-3; TRBD1 matches at 8 bases. V gave up 6 bases and J gave up 0 bases; unmatched junction bases: 4. The CDR3 consists of 15 residues. Looked up from germline, CDR1 is MNHEY and CDR2 is SVGAGI. The CDR3 DNA follows: TGTGCCAGCAGCGCGGGACAGGACTCTGGAAACACCATATATTTT. Translating gives CASSAGQDSGNTIYF.

The V and J genes are TRBV6-2 or TRBV6-3 and TRBJ1-3; tentative D call: TRBD1 (5 bases). Germline V CDR1 and CDR2: MNHEY, SVGEGT. V lost 0 bases, J lost 2 bases, and 8 bases lay in between. The CDR3 sequence is 15 residues long. CDR3 region: CASSYSPGAGNTIYF. In nucleotides, the CDR3 is TGTGCCAGCAGTTACTCTCCGGGGGCTGGAAACACCATATATTTT.

This clone was seen a single time. The chain recombines TRBV24-1 with TRBJ2-5; D is possibly TRBD1 (5 bases). This CDR3 is built from 14 residues. CDR1 is KGHDR, CDR2 SFDVKD, per germline. V was shortened by 8 bases and J by 4 bases, with 16 bases between the two germline ends. The CDR3 loop is CATIRGWCRETQYF. The CDR3 DNA follows: TGTGCCACCATTAGGGGATGGTGCAGAGAGACCCAGTACTTC.

The CDR3: CASSAPLGWNEQFF. The CDR3, as DNA: TGTGCCAGCAGCGCCCCACTAGGCTGGAATGAGCAGTTCTTC. The V and J genes are TRBV9 and TRBJ2-1; D is possibly TRBD2 (5 bases). V was clipped by 3 bases and J by 7 bases, with 14 bases between them. This CDR3 contains 14 residues. Per the germline V gene, CDR1 is SGDLS and CDR2 is YYNGEE.

The CDR3: CASSLAQGGSYEQYF. The CDR3 DNA is TGTGCCAGCAGCTTAGCACAGGGGGGTTCCTACGAGCAGTACTTC. The V and J genes are TRBV7-6 and TRBJ2-7; 8 nucleotides align to TRBD1. Germline V gives CDR1 SGHVS, CDR2 FNYEAQ. V was pared by 0 bases and J by 1 base, with 2 bases of the junction left unmatched. The CDR3 contains 15 residues.

The genes are TRBV29-1 and TRBJ1-1; D uncertain. Germline assignment: CDR1 SQVTM and CDR2 ANQGSEA. V dropped 4 bases and J dropped 0 bases, with 3 bases sitting between them. The CDR3 runs 11 residues. CDR3 residues: CSVVLNTEAFF. The CDR3 DNA sequence: TGCAGCGTTGTCTTGAACACTGAAGCTTTCTTT.

This chain connects TRBV5-1 to TRBJ1-5; TRBD1 is a possible D gene (5 bases). The CDR3 runs to 15 residues. The ends were cut back, 5 bases at V and 0 bases at J, with 12 bases in the middle. Germline CDR1 reads SGHRS; CDR2 reads YFSETQ. CDR3 protein: CASRETVYSNQPQHF. The DNA for the CDR3 is TGCGCCAGCAGGGAGACAGTTTATAGCAATCAGCCCCAGCATTTT.

The chain recombines TRBV25-1 with TRBJ1-2, with TRBD1 as a possible D gene (6 bases). The germline V and J ends were trimmed by 4 bases and 5 bases, with 14 bases remaining between them. Germline CDR1 is MGHDK and CDR2 is SYGVNS. This CDR3 spans 14 amino acids. The CDR3 region is CASSGTGPPYGYTF. The CDR3 nucleotides read TGTGCCAGCAGTGGTACAGGGCCGCCATATGGCTACACCTTC.

The J gene is TRBJ2-5, the V gene TRBV9; 9 nucleotides line up with TRBD1. The CDR3 runs 16 residues. Trimming took 3 bases from V and 4 from J; bases not matched to a gene: 10. Germline V CDR1 and CDR2: SGDLS, YYNGEE. The CDR3 loop is CASSAGDRALSETQYF. The CDR3 DNA follows: TGTGCCAGCAGCGCTGGGGACAGGGCTCTTTCAGAGACCCAGTACTTC.

This clone was detected once. The chain carries TRBV27 and TRBJ1-1; unclear D gene. Between the trimmed V and J ends, which lost 2 bases and 1 base, there was a span of 8 bases. CDR1 MNHEY and CDR2 SMNVEV come from the germline V gene (reference sequence). CDR3 length: 14 amino acids. CDR3 residues: CASSLTRENTEAFF. The CDR3 DNA is TGTGCCAGCAGTTTAACTCGGGAGAACACTGAAGCTTTCTTT.

The chain links TRBV6-2 or TRBV6-3 to TRBJ2-2; D may be TRBD2 (6 bases). CDR3 length: 16 amino acids. V lost 0 bases and J 6 bases, leaving 14 bases between the germline ends. The germline V gene encodes CDR1 MNHEY and CDR2 SVGEGT. The DNA for the CDR3 is TGTGCCAGCAGTTACTCAGATAGCGGCGGGGCCGGGGAGCTGTTTTTT. Protein: CASSYSDSGGAGELFF.

V gene TRBV6-5 combines with J gene TRBJ1-1, with TRBD1 identical over 9 bases. The CDR3 spans 15 residues. V shed 7 bases, J shed 1 base, and the junction held 7 bases outside the gene matches. Germline V gives CDR1 MNHEY, CDR2 SVGAGI. This chain's CDR3 is CASNWDRVKNTEAFF. In nucleotides, the CDR3 is TGTGCCAGCAATTGGGACAGGGTAAAGAACACTGAAGCTTTCTTT.